The clone carrying this T cell receptor (beta chain) was counted between two and nine times. The antigen remains undetermined. This sample was taken from a study of blood T cells in healthy people across ages. Next came a second PCR, run for about 7 to 11 cycles, which used a sample-barcoded 5' primer along with a J-beta primer mix. Every cDNA molecule carried a tag from a template-switch adaptor bearing 12 random nucleotides. There were at least 2.5 million CDR3-containing paired-end reads obtained from each sample. One entry per CDR3 protein results from TCRdb running MiXCR on the 5' RACE reads. Here the sample spans nearly 1 million distinct CDR3 sequences, roughly half being singletons. Whole-study results and caveats: More naive CD4+ cells and higher diversity marked long-lived donors relative to aged donors. Estimates based on one million T cells were treated as lower bounds.

The CDR3 extends over 12 amino acids. Germline-derived CDR1 and CDR2 are DFQATT and SNEGSKA (reference sequence). The genes are TRBV20-1 and TRBJ2-4; 7 positions match TRBD2. The J call may be wrong; the DNA end is better matched by TRBJ2-7. The clonotype originates from a woman aged 60-75 years in good health. Material: blood. Here the CDR3 DNA reads TGCAGTGCTAGTACTAGCGTCTACGAGCAGTACTTC. The encoded protein is CSASTSVYEQYF.